This T cell receptor (beta chain) was found in a study of T cells in localized non-small cell lung cancer. General study findings and limits: Heterogeneity remains possible because sequencing was limited to only one tumor region.

The repertoire was sequenced with immunoSEQ multiplex PCR; TCRdb's copy has only in-frame clones and lacks some. The data hold 130,000 or so clones, with roughly nine tenths observed a single time. Remarks on this clone: The antigen remains undetermined.

The TCR comes from a female donor of 60 years or more with stage I lung adenocarcinoma. The starting material was peripheral blood, obtained before any cancer treatment.

This CDR3 is CASSSYKDRKNEKLFF. The CDR3 bases are TGTGCCAGCAGCTCATACAAAGACAGGAAGAATGAAAAACTGTTTTTT. The gene calls are TRBV5-6 and TRBJ1-4; maybe TRBD1 (6 bases). The V and J ends lost 3 bases and 5 bases respectively, with 17 bases between them. This CDR3 contains 16 residues. The V gene's germline CDR1 is SGHDT and CDR2 YYEEEE.